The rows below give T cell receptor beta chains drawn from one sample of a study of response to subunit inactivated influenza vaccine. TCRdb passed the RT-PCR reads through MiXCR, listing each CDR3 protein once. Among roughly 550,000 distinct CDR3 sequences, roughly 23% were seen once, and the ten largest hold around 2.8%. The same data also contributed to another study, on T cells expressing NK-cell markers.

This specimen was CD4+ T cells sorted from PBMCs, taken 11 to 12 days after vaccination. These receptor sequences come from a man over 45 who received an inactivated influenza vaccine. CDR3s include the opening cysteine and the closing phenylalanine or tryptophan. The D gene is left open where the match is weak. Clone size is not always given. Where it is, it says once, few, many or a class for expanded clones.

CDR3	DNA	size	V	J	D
CASSQDWTLNEKLFF	TGCGCCAGCAGCCAAGATTGGACCCTTAATGAAAAACTGTTTTTT	.	TRBV4-3	TRBJ1-4	.
CASDGGPAYEQYF	TGCGCCAGCGACGGCGGGCCAGCCTACGAGCAGTACTTC	.	TRBV10-2	TRBJ2-7	.
CASSPVQGDAEQYF	TGTGCCAGCTCACCAGTACAGGGGGATGCCGAGCAGTACTTC	.	TRBV18	TRBJ2-7	TRBD1
CASFGTGGAVNEQFF	TGTGCCAGCTTCGGGACAGGGGGCGCCGTGAATGAGCAGTTCTTC	.	TRBV18	TRBJ2-1	TRBD1
CASGLHQGQKLFF	TGTGCCAGCGGCCTCCACCAGGGGCAAAAACTGTTTTTT	few	TRBV6-1	TRBJ1-4	.
CASSPQKNEQFF	TGTGCCAGCAGCCCCCAGAAAAATGAGCAGTTCTTC	many	TRBV7-2	TRBJ2-1	.
CASSLALSRGSGYTF	TGTGCCAGCAGTTTAGCGCTTTCTAGGGGATCGGGCTACACCTTC	few	TRBV12-3/TRBV12-4	TRBJ1-2	.
CSARTTTTDTQYF	TGCAGTGCTAGAACGACTACTACAGATACGCAGTATTTT	many	TRBV20-1	TRBJ2-3	.
CSAKQGARVDTIYF	TGCAGTGCTAAACAGGGGGCGCGGGTGGACACCATATATTTT	few	TRBV20-1	TRBJ1-3	TRBD1
CASTQRGSYEQYF	TGTGCCAGCACGCAGCGGGGTTCCTACGAGCAGTACTTC	.	TRBV28	TRBJ2-7	TRBD2
CSARGPSGETQYF	TGCAGTGCTAGAGGTCCTAGCGGGGAGACCCAGTACTTC	.	TRBV20-1	TRBJ2-5	TRBD2
CASSTHSTDTQYF	TGTGCCAGCAGCACCCATAGCACAGATACGCAGTATTTT	.	TRBV7-2	TRBJ2-3	.